The 27 T cell receptor beta chains below come from one sample, sequenced in a study of T cells in Graves' hyperthyroidism and ophthalmopathy. RNA transcripts served as the template for amplifying TCR beta CDR3 regions. RT-PCR in the first round (using the HTBI primer set) targeted the TCR CDR3. TCRdb recomputed calls from the multiplex PCR reads with MiXCR, one row per CDR3 protein. The repertoire holds about 570,000 distinct CDR3 sequences, with about 45% as singletons. The sequenced material came from peripheral blood or thyroid tissue (not recorded which). All receptors derive from an adult woman with Graves' disease, either hyperthyroidism or ophthalmopathy (not recorded which).

The V gene is TRBV2, the J gene TRBJ2-2, with D unclear. The CDR3 contains 9 residues. Germline V lookup: CDR1 SNHLY, CDR2 FYNNEI. The V end lost 6 bases, the J end lost 8 bases, and 1 base lay between the germline ends. The CDR3 DNA follows: TGTGCCAGCAGGGGGGAGCTGTTTTTT. This sequence encodes CASRGELFF. The variable domain in full, completed from reference TRBV2 and TRBJ2-2, reads EPEVTQTPSHQVTQMGQEVILRCVPISNHLYFYWYRQILGQKVEFLVSFYNNEISEKSEIFDDQFSVERPDGSNFTLKIRSTKLEDSAMYFCASRGELFFGEGSRLTVL.

Here the CDR3 reads CASSGGTGHQPQHF. CDR3 sequence (DNA): TGTGCCAGCAGCGGCGGGACAGGGCATCAGCCCCAGCATTTT. The chain employs TRBV7-8 and TRBJ1-5; the match to TRBD1 covers 9 bases. Trimming took 5 bases from V and 5 from J; bases not matched to a gene: 4. Germline-derived CDR1 and CDR2 are SGHVS and FQNEAQ. The length of the CDR3 is 14 residues.

In this sample, this clonotype turned up once. A much larger clone is a single base away; this may be a read error. This chain links TRBV2 with TRBJ1-5; 7 bases match TRBD1. Looked up from germline, CDR1 is SNHLY and CDR2 is FYNNEI. This CDR3 region has 15 residues. CDR3 in amino acids: CAGSARQGWNQPQHF. The CDR3 bases are TGTGCCGGCAGTGCCCGACAGGGTTGGAATCAGCCCCAGCATTTT.

The V call is TRBV5-1, the J call TRBJ2-7; 11 bases line up with TRBD2. Germline V gene data show CDR1 as SGHRS and CDR2 as YFSETQ. This CDR3 spans 16 amino acids. J gave up 6 bases and V 5 bases, and 13 bases lay outside the gene matches. CDR3 DNA sequence: TGCGCCAGCAGACGAACCAGTAGCGGGAGGGTGAGCGAGCAGTACTTC. Encoded protein: CASRRTSSGRVSEQYF.

The chain uses TRBV2 and TRBJ2-5; D might be TRBD1 (5 bases). The V gene's germline CDR1 is SNHLY and CDR2 FYNNEI. V lost 5 bases to trimming and J lost 5 bases, with 15 bases between them. This CDR3 is 14 amino acids long. The DNA for the CDR3 is TGTGCCAGCAGTACCCCAGGGATGGGTGAGACCCAGTACTTC. This codes for CASSTPGMGETQYF.

Ten or more counts support this clonotype. The CDR3 loop reads CASSLEEGSNQPQHF. CDR3 bases: TGTGCCAGCAGCCTAGAAGAGGGTAGCAATCAGCCCCAGCATTTT. The gene calls are TRBV4-2 and TRBJ1-5; D unresolved. CDR3 size: 15 residues. With 4 bases removed from V and 0 bases from J, the gap between germline ends came to 10 bases. Germline CDR1 is LGHNA and CDR2 is YNFKEQ.

This clonotype has a count of ten or more. The chain employs TRBV11-2 and TRBJ1-1; D not resolved. This CDR3 is 13 amino acids long. Trimming removed 4 bases from V and 4 bases from J, with 10 bases in between. CDR1 SGHAT and CDR2 FQNNGV come from the germline V gene. CDR3 DNA: TGTGCCAGCAGCTCCCCGGGTGCCACTGAAGCTTTCTTT. Encoded protein: CASSSPGATEAFF.

The J gene is TRBJ2-5, the V gene TRBV10-3, with 12 bases aligning to TRBD2. CDR1 and CDR2 from the germline V gene are ENHRY and SYGVKD. The CDR3 length is 16 residues. V trimming: 5 bases; J trimming: 5 bases; junction bases outside the gene matches: 9. CDR3 coding DNA: TGTGCCATCAGTAACGGACTAGCGGGGATGATGGAGACCCAGTACTTC. Translation: CAISNGLAGMMETQYF.

This clonotype was found a few times. Germline is not matched at one junction end, which may reflect a read error. The rearrangement joins TRBV11-2 to TRBJ1-2; 9 bases match TRBD1. Germline values: CDR1 SGHAT, CDR2 FQNNGV. CDR3 length: 15 amino acids. As DNA, the CDR3 is TGTGCCAGCAGCTCGAGACAGGGGGAACACTATGGCCACACCTTC. Amino acids: CASSSRQGEHYGHTF.

As to this clonotype: A much larger clone differs from this one at a single base, so this may be a read error. CDR3 sequence reads: CASSAGQGATEDFF. CDR3 nucleotide sequence: TGTGCCAGCAGTGCCGGACAGGGGGCCACTGAAGATTTCTTT. The V and J genes are TRBV6-1 and TRBJ1-1, with 11 bases identical to TRBD1. This CDR3 is built from 14 residues. Germline values: CDR1 MNHNS, CDR2 SASEGT.

This clonotype showed up just a few times. The genes are TRBV28 and TRBJ1-2; no clear D gene. V gave up 8 bases and J gave up 8 bases, with 9 bases separating them. Germline V gene lookup returns CDR1 MDHEN and CDR2 SYDVKM. CDR3 length: 10 residues. The CDR3 sequence is CASGRRGYTF. The CDR3 bases are TGTGCCAGCGGCCGCCGGGGCTACACCTTC.

This clonotype was detected ten times or more. The rearrangement uses TRBV7-6 and TRBJ2-7, with D uncertain. Germline V gene sequence: CDR1 SGHVS, CDR2 FNYEAQ. The CDR3 is 13 residues long. V gave up 1 base and J gave up 5 bases, with 9 bases separating them. The CDR3 bases are TGTGCCAGCAGCTTAGAAAGGTCGGACGAGCAGTACTTC. It translates to CASSLERSDEQYF. Using reference TRBV7-6 and TRBJ2-7 for the parts outside the CDR3, the full variable domain is GAGVSQSPRYKVTKRGQDVALRCDPISGHVSLYWYRQALGQGPEFLTYFNYEAQQDKSGLPNDRFSAERPEGSISTLTIQRTEQRDSAMYRCASSLERSDEQYFGPGTRLTVT.

This clonotype has a count of ten or more. This sequence joins TRBV15 and TRBJ2-5; tentative D call: TRBD2 (5 bases). V lost 0 bases to trimming and J lost 2 bases, with 13 bases between them. The CDR3 runs 16 residues. Germline V gene data show CDR1 as LNHNV and CDR2 as YYDKDF (reference sequence). DNA for the CDR3: TGTGCCACCAGCAGAGATCTCCCCAGGACTCAAGAGACCCAGTACTTC. Amino acid sequence: CATSRDLPRTQETQYF.

A few counts support this clonotype. The chain combines TRBV7-9 with TRBJ1-1; D unresolved. Germline V gives CDR1 SEHNR, CDR2 FQNEAQ (reference sequence). This CDR3 comprises 14 residues. Trimming took off 6 bases at V and 0 bases at J, with 11 bases between the two ends. CDR3 loop: CASSEAPMNTEAFF. The CDR3 nucleotides are TGTGCCAGCAGTGAGGCGCCAATGAACACTGAAGCTTTCTTT.

Turning to this clonotype: This may be a read error, as it is one base from a much larger clone. V and J are TRBV3-1 and TRBJ2-7; D unresolved. CDR1 and CDR2 (germline): LGHDT, YNNKEL (reference sequence). The CDR3 is 15 residues long. DNA for the CDR3: TGTGCCAGCAGCCAAGGGATCAGACCGACCTACGGGCAGTACTTC. Translating gives CASSQGIRPTYGQYF.

This clonotype has ten or more counts. The V gene is TRBV19, the J gene TRBJ1-5; D is perhaps TRBD1 (6 bases). There are 17 residues in the CDR3. CDR1 is LNHDA and CDR2 is SQIVND in the germline V gene (reference sequence). V was cut by 5 bases and J by 4 bases, with 21 bases left in between. This CDR3 is CASSVVLGAVRNQPQHF. The CDR3 DNA reads TGTGCCAGTAGTGTGGTTTTGGGGGCGGTGAGGAATCAGCCCCAGCATTTT.

The chain combines TRBV10-2 with TRBJ2-7; D possibly corresponds to TRBD1 (6 bases). Germline CDR1 and CDR2: WSHSY and SAAADI. This CDR3 contains 16 residues. V gave up 6 bases and J gave up 2 bases, with 20 bases separating them. The CDR3 DNA sequence: TGCGCCAGCAGCGACGACAGGCAGAACCCGACCTACGAGCAGTACTTC. As protein: CASSDDRQNPTYEQYF.

Ten or more counts support this clonotype. J is TRBJ2-5 and V is TRBV5-1; either TRBD1 or TRBD2 may supply D (5 bases each). V lost 4 bases, J lost 0 bases, and 10 bases lay in between. Germline V gives CDR1 SGHRS, CDR2 YFSETQ. The CDR3 has 14 residues. CDR3: CASSRGPNQETQYF. DNA of the CDR3: TGCGCCAGCAGCCGGGGACCTAACCAAGAGACCCAGTACTTC.

This clonotype was seen repeatedly, ten times or more. The chain recombines TRBV2 with TRBJ2-3; unclear D gene. The V end was cut by 5 bases, the J end by 6 bases, with 9 bases between. Germline V CDR1 and CDR2: SNHLY, FYNNEI. The CDR3 length is 12 residues. In DNA form, the CDR3 reads TGTGCCAGCAGTAGATTGCAGGATACGCAGTATTTT. Encoded protein: CASSRLQDTQYF.

This clonotype was detected ten times or more. The genes are TRBV7-2 and TRBJ2-7; D remains ambiguous. The V and J ends lost 4 bases and 4 bases respectively, with 11 bases between them. The CDR3 has 13 residues. In germline, CDR1 is SGHTA, CDR2 FQGNSA. CDR3 DNA: TGTGCCAGCAGCTGGTCCCGAATTTACGAGCAGTACTTC. It encodes CASSWSRIYEQYF. The full variable domain, in which reference TRBV7-2 and TRBJ2-7 provide the parts outside the CDR3, is GAGVSQSPSNKVTEKGKDVELRCDPISGHTALYWYRQSLGQGLEFLIYFQGNSAPDKSGLPSDRFSAERTGGSVSTLTIQRTQQEDSAVYLCASSWSRIYEQYFGPGTRLTVT.

This clonotype was picked up many times. This sequence joins TRBV2 and TRBJ1-4; a possible D gene is TRBD1 (6 bases). Germline V gives CDR1 SNHLY, CDR2 FYNNEI. The V gene lost 3 bases and the J gene lost 4 bases, with 9 bases spanning the gap. This CDR3 comprises 14 residues. CDR3 sequence: CASSDSGVNEKLFF. In DNA form, the CDR3 reads TGTGCCAGCAGTGATTCAGGGGTTAATGAAAAACTGTTTTTT.

This clonotype was seen at least ten times. J is TRBJ2-7 and V is TRBV15; TRBD2 might be the D (6 bases). The V end lost 5 bases, the J end lost 6 bases, and 14 bases lay between the germline ends. Germline assignment: CDR1 LNHNV and CDR2 YYDKDF (reference sequence). The length of the CDR3 is 13 residues. The CDR3 protein is CATSAQWGGEQYF. CDR3 bases: TGTGCCACCAGCGCCCAGTGGGGAGGCGAGCAGTACTTC.

This clonotype occurred once. This chain uses TRBV2 with TRBJ1-2; D call uncertain. Trimming took 9 bases from V and 4 from J, leaving 12 bases between them. This CDR3 has 12 amino acids. The V gene's germline CDR1 is SNHLY and CDR2 FYNNEI. For the CDR3, the DNA is TGTGCCAGTAACCGGGAGCTCTATGGCTACACCTTC. Translation gives CASNRELYGYTF.

V gene TRBV12-3 or TRBV12-4 combines with J gene TRBJ1-1, with D hard to call. V dropped 6 bases and J dropped 9 bases, with 11 bases sitting between them. The CDR3 length is 11 residues. The CDR3 region is CASRVGGKAFF. CDR3 DNA: TGTGCCAGCAGGGTGGGAGGCAAAGCTTTCTTT.

The genes are TRBV28 and TRBJ2-7, with D possibly TRBD1 on 6 matching bases. With 10 bases removed from V and 4 bases from J, the gap between germline ends came to 17 bases. CDR1 MDHEN and CDR2 SYDVKM come from the germline V gene. The CDR3 extends over 13 amino acids. The CDR3 spells CANRDANRYEQYF. CDR3 in DNA: TGTGCCAACAGGGACGCCAACCGTTACGAGCAGTACTTC.

J is TRBJ1-6 and V is TRBV20-1, with 8 bases matching TRBD1. There are 12 residues in the CDR3. Germline trimming cut 8 bases from V and 5 bases from J; bases unmatched to any gene: 2. Looked up from germline, CDR1 is DFQATT and CDR2 is SNEGSKA (reference sequence). CDR3 amino acids: CSSTGDNSPLHF. The CDR3 DNA is TGCAGTTCGACAGGGGATAATTCACCCCTCCACTTT.

In DNA, the CDR3 is TGCAGCGTTGAAGATCTTAAGGCTAGCCCGGATACGCAGTATTTT. Encoded protein: CSVEDLKASPDTQYF. The rearrangement joins TRBV29-1 to TRBJ2-3; a possible D gene is TRBD2 (5 bases). Trimming removed 0 bases at V and 6 bases at J, with 16 bases between. Germline lookup yields CDR1 SQVTM and CDR2 ANQGSEA. This CDR3 contains 15 residues.